This note documents a single T cell receptor (beta chain) sequence. Its antigen is currently unknown. The data are from a study of cytomegalovirus exposure and HLA in healthy donors. The PCR was carried out with 60 Vbeta primers and 13 Jbeta primers. TCRdb's table, derived via immunoSEQ multiplex PCR, lists solely in-frame clones and lacks some. The data contain around 120,000 clones, roughly 83% of them singletons. General study findings and limits: Earlier results showed most TCR beta V segments being productive about 87% or about 30% of the time. The study flagged 150 to 200 TCR beta chains as cytomegalovirus-associated.

Material: PBMCs. This clonotype originated in a man aged 25 to 40 in good health and CMV-seropositive.

This CDR3 is CASSQKLAGGSYEQYF. DNA of the CDR3: TGTGCCAGCAGCCAAAAACTAGCGGGTGGGTCCTACGAGCAGTACTTC. The chain joins TRBV4-2 to TRBJ2-5, with 9 bases matching TRBD2. The DNA end favors TRBJ2-7, so the J call may be wrong. The CDR3 is 16 amino acids. The germline CDR1 and CDR2 sequences are LGHNA and YNFKEQ.